This record covers a single T cell receptor beta chain. Its cognate antigen is unknown. The identical CDR3 is also encoded by other nucleotide sequences in the sample. The table came from immunoSEQ multiplex PCR; TCRdb's copy has only in-frame clones and leaves some out. The sample records tens of thousands of clones, around 86% being singletons. The data belong to a study of a mutant IDH1 vaccine in newly diagnosed glioma. At the level of the study: Once 4-6 weeks had passed after radiotherapy alone, vaccination started, or it started with temozolomide cycles. Earlier therapy was either radiotherapy, temozolomide, or both, and most got both.

V dropped 4 bases and J dropped 0 bases, with 12 bases sitting between them. The length of the CDR3 is 15 residues. Per the germline V gene, CDR1 is SGDLS and CDR2 is YYNGEE. Time point: week 35, safety follow-up. The content of each vaccine dose was 300 ug of mutant IDH1 20-mer peptide, and topical imiquimod accompanied it. The sample here was PBMCs, taken from a glioma patient whose treatment included an IDH1 peptide vaccine. This chain uses TRBV9 with TRBJ2-3, with D possibly matching TRBD1 (5 bases). The receptor was derived from a man under 40 with glioma. The CDR3 coding sequence is TGTGCCAGCAGCCGACGCGACAGTAGCACAGATACGCAGTATTTT. Amino acid sequence: CASSRRDSSTDTQYF. The full variable domain, its missing parts supplied by reference TRBV9 and TRBJ2-3, is DSGVTQTPKHLITATGQRVTLRCSPRSGDLSVYWYQQSLDQGLQFLIQYYNGEERAKGNILERFSAQQFPDLHSELNLSSLELGDSALYFCASSRRDSSTDTQYFGPGTRLTVL.